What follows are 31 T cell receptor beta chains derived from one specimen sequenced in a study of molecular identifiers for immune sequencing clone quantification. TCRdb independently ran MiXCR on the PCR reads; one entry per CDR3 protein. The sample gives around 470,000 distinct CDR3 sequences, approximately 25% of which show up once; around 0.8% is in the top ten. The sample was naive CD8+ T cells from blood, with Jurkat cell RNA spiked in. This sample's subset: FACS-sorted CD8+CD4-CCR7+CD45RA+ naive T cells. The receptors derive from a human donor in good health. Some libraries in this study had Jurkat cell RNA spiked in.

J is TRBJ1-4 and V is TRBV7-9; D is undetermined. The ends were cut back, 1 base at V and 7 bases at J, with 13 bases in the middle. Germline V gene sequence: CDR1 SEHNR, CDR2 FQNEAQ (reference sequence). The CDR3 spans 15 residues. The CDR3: CASSLVVGLLEKLFF. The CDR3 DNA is TGTGCCAGCAGCTTAGTCGTGGGTTTACTTGAAAAACTGTTTTTT.

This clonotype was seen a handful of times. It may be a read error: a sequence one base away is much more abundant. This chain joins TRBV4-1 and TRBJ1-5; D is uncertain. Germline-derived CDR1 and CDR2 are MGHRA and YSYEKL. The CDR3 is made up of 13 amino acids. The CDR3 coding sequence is TGCGCCAGCAGCCCCGCCGGGAATCTGCCCCAGCATTTT. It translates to CASSPAGNLPQHF.

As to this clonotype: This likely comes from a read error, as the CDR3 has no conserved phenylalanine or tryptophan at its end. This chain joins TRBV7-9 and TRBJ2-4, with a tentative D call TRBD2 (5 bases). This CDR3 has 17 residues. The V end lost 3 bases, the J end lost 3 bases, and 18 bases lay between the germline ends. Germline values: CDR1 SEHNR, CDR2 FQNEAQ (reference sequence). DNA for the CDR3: TGTGCCAGCAGCTTGGATTTTGAGGGTATGGACAAAAACATTCAGTACTCC. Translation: CASSLDFEGMDKNIQYS.

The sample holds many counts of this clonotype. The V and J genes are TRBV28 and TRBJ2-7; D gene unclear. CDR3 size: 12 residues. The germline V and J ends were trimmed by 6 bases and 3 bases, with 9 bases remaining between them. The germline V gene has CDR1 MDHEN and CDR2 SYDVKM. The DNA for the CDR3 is TGTGCCAGCAGGACCGCTGACTACGAGCAGTACTTC. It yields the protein CASRTADYEQYF.

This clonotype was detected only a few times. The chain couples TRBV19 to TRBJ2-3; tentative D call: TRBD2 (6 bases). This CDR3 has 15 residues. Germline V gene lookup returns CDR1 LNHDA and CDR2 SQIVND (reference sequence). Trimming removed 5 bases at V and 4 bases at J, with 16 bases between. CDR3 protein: CASSSRDSWADTQYF. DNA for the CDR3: TGTGCCAGTAGTTCCCGGGACTCCTGGGCAGATACGCAGTATTTT.

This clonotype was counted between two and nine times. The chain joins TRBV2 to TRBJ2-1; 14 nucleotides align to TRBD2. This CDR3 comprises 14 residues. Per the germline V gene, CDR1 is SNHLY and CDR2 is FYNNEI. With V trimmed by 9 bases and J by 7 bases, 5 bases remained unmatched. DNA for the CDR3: TGTGCCAGGGGGACTAGCGGGAGAGGGAATGAGCAGTTCTTC. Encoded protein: CARGTSGRGNEQFF.

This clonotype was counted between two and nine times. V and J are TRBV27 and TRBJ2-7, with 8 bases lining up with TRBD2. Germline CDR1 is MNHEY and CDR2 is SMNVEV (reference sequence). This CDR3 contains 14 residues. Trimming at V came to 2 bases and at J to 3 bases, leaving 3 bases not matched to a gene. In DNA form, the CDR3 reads TGTGCCAGCAGTTTAGATAGCGGGGACTACGAGCAGTACTTC. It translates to CASSLDSGDYEQYF.

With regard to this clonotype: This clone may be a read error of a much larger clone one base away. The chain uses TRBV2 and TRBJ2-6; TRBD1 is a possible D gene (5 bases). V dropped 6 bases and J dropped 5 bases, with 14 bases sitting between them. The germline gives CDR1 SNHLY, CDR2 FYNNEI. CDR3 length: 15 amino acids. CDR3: CASSQAGSRANVLTF. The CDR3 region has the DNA TGTGCCAGCAGCCAAGCAGGGTCAAGGGCCAACGTCCTGACTTTC.

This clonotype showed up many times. CDR3 nucleotides: TGCAGCCCGCTGGGGGCAAGAAGGCCGCTGAACACTGAAGCTTTCTTT. Translation: CSPLGARRPLNTEAFF. This chain connects TRBV29-1 to TRBJ1-1; perhaps TRBD1 as D (6 bases). V lost 8 bases to trimming and J lost 0 bases, with 22 bases between them. Germline V lookup: CDR1 SQVTM, CDR2 ANQGSEA. The CDR3 is 16 amino acids.

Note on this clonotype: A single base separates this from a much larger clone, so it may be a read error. The CDR3 DNA reads as TGTGCCAGCAACCTGAATTGGGGACAGGGTAAAGAGACCCAGTACTTC. It translates to CASNLNWGQGKETQYF. The chain has TRBV7-6 and TRBJ2-5; 9 bases match TRBD1. The CDR3 has 16 amino acids. With V trimmed by 7 bases and J by 3 bases, 12 bases remained unmatched. The germline V gene encodes CDR1 SGHVS and CDR2 FNYEAQ.

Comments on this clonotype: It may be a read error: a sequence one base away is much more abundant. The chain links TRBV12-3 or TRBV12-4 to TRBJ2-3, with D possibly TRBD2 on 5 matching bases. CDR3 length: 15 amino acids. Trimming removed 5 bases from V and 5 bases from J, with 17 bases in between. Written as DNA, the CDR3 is TGTGCCAGCAGTCGGCCGTTACTAGAGGAAGATACGCAGTATTTT. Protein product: CASSRPLLEEDTQYF.

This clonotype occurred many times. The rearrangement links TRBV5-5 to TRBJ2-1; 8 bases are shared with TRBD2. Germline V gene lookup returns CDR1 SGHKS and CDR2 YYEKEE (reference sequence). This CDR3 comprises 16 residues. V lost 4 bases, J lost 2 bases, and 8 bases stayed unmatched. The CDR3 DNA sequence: TGTGCCAGCAGCCTAACGACTAGCGAGACCTACAATGAGCAGTTCTTC. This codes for CASSLTTSETYNEQFF.

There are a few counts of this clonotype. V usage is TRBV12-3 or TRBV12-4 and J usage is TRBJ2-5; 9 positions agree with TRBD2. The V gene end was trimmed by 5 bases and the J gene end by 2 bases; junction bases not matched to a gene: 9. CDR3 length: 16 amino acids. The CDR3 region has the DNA TGTGCCAGCAGTGGGCTTAGCGGGAGAGCTCAAGAGACCCAGTACTTC. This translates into CASSGLSGRAQETQYF.

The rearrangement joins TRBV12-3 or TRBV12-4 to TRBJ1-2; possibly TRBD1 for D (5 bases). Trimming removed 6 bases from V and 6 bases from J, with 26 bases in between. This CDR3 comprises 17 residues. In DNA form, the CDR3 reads TGTGCCAGCAGCCTGCACTCCGGGACGGTCCCCGTCCATGGCTACACCTTC. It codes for CASSLHSGTVPVHGYTF.

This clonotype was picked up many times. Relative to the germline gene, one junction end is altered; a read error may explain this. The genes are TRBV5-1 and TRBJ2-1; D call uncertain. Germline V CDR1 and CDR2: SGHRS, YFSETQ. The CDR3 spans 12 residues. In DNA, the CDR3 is TGTGCCAGCAGCTTAGCAGGCAATGAGCAGTTCTTC. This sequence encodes CASSLAGNEQFF.

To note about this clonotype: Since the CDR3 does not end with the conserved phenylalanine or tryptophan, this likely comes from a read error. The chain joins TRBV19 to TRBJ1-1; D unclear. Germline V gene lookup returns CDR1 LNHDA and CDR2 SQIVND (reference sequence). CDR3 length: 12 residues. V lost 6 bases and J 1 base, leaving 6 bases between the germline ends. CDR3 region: CASSPGNTEAFL. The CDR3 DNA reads TGTGCCAGTAGCCCTGGGAACACTGAAGCTTTCCTT.

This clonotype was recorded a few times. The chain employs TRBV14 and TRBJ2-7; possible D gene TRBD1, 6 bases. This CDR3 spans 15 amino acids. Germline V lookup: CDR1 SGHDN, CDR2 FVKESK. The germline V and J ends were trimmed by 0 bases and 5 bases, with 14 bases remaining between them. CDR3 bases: TGTGCCAGCAGCCAAGAATGGGGGCGAGGCGACGAGCAGTACTTC. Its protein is CASSQEWGRGDEQYF.

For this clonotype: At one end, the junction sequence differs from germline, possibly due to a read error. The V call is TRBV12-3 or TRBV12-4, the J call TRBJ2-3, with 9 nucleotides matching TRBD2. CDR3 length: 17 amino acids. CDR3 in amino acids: CARKFWGASGVGDTQYF. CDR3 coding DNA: TGTGCCCGCAAATTCTGGGGGGCTAGCGGGGTTGGAGATACGCAATATTTT.

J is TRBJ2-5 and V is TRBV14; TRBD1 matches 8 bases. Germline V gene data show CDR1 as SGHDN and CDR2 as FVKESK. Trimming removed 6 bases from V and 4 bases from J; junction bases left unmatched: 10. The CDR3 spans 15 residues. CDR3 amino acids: CASRPTGGIGETQYF. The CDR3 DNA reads TGTGCCAGCAGACCAACAGGGGGGATTGGAGAGACCCAGTACTTC.

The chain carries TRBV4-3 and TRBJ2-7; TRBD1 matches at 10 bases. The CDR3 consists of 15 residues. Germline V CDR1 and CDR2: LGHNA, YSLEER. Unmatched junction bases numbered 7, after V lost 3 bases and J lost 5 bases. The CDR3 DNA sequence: TGCGCCAGCAGCCAGCGACAGGGGGCATTCCACGAGCAGTACTTC. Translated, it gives CASSQRQGAFHEQYF.

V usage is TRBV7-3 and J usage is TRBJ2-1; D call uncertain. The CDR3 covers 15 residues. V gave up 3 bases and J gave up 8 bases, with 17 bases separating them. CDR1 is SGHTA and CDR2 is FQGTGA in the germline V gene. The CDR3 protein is CASSFIGRPSDEQFF. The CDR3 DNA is TGTGCCAGCAGCTTCATAGGACGACCGAGCGATGAGCAGTTCTTC.

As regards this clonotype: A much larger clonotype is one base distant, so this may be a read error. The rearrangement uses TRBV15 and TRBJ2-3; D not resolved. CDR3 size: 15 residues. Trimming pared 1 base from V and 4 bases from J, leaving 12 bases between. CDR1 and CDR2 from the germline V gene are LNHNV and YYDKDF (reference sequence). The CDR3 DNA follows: TGTGCCACCAGCAGAGGACCACCCAGCTCAGATACGCAGTATTTT. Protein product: CATSRGPPSSDTQYF.

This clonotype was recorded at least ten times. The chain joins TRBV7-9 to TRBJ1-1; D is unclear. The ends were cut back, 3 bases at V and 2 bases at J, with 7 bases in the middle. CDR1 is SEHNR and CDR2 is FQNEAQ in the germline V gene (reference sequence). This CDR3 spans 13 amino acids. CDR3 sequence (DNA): TGTGCCAGCAGCTTTCACACAAACACTGAAGCTTTCTTT. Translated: CASSFHTNTEAFF. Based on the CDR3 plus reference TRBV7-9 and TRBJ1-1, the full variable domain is DTGVSQNPRHKITKRGQNVTFRCDPISEHNRLYWYRQTLGQGPEFLTYFQNEAQLEKSRLLSDRFSAERPKGSFSTLEIQRTEQGDSAMYLCASSFHTNTEAFFGQGTRLTVV.

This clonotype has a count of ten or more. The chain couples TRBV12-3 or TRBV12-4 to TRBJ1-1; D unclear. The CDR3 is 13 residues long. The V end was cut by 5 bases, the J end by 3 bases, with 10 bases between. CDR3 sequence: CASSAAIYTEAFF. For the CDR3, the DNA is TGTGCCAGCAGTGCCGCCATATACACTGAAGCTTTCTTT.

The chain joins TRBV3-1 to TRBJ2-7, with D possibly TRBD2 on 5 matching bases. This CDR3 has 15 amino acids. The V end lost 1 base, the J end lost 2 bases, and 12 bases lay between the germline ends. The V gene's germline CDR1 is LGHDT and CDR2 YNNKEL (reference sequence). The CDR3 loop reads CASSQGLHPTYEQYF. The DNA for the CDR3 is TGTGCCAGCAGCCAAGGACTACATCCGACCTACGAGCAGTACTTC.

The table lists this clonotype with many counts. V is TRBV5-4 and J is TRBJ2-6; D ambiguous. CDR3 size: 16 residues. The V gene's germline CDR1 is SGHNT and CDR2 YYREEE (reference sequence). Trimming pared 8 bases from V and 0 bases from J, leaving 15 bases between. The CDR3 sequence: CARGRTVSSGANVLTF. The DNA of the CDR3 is TGTGCCAGAGGTAGGACCGTGTCCTCTGGGGCCAACGTCCTGACTTTC.

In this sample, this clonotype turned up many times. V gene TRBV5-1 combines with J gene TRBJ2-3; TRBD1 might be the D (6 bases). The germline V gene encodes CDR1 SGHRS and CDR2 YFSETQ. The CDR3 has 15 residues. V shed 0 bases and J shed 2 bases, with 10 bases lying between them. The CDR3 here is CASSLVGDTTDTQYF. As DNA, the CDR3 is TGCGCCAGCAGCTTGGTTGGGGACACCACAGATACGCAGTATTTT.

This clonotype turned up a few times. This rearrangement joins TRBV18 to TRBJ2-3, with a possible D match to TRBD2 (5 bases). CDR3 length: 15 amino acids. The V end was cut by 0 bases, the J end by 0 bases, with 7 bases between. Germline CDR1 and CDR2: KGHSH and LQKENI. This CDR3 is CASSPPRESTDTQYF. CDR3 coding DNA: TGTGCCAGCTCACCACCGAGGGAAAGCACAGATACGCAGTATTTT.

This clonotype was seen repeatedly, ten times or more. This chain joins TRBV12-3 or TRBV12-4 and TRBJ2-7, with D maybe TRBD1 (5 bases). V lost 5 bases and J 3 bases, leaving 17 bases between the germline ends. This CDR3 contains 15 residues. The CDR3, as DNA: TGTGCCAGCAGTCCGAGGCAGGGTGCAAACTACGAGCAGTACTTC. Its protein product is CASSPRQGANYEQYF.

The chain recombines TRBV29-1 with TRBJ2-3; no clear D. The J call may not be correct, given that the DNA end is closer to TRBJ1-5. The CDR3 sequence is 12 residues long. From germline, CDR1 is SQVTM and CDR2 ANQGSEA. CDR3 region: CSVEDGTDTQHF. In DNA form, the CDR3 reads TGCAGCGTTGAAGATGGCACAGATACGCAGCATTTT.

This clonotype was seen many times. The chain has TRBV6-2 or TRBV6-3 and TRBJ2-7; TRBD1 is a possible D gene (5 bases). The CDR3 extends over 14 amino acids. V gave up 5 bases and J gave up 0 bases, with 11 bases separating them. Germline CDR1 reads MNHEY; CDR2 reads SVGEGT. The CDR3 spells CASSPRQISYEQYF. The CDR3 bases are TGTGCCAGCAGTCCCCGACAGATCTCCTACGAGCAGTACTTC.